This entry lists 5 T cell receptor beta chains sequenced from one sample in a study of T-cell reconstitution after alpha-beta-depleted transplantation in children. TCRbeta library construction was performed incorporating unique molecular identifiers. TCRdb re-called the PCR reads with MiXCR, one entry per CDR3 protein. The sample lists over 550,000 distinct CDR3 sequences, about 10% occurring once. The sequences come from PBMCs from the stem cell graft donor, collected from the stem cell graft. Receptors originate from a human donor who donated a stem cell graft to a child with acute myeloid leukemia.

On this clonotype: Being one base from a much bigger clone, this may be a read error. The V call is TRBV11-3, the J call TRBJ2-2; 12 positions match TRBD2. The V gene's germline CDR1 is SGHNT and CDR2 YENEEA. J was trimmed by 6 bases and V by 1 base; bases with no gene match: 3. CDR3 length: 16 amino acids. CDR3 sequence: CASSLVTSGSPGELFF. The CDR3 coding sequence is TGTGCCAGCAGCTTAGTGACTAGCGGGAGTCCCGGGGAGCTGTTTTTT. The full variable domain, its missing parts supplied by reference TRBV11-3 and TRBJ2-2, is EAGVVQSPRYKIIEKKQPVAFWCNPISGHNTLYWYLQNLGQGPELLIRYENEEAVDDSQLPKDRFSAERLKGVDSTLKIQPAELGDSAVYLCASSLVTSGSPGELFFGEGSRLTVL.

This clonotype has more than one count but fewer than ten. DNA of the CDR3: TGTGCCAGCAGCCCGACGGCAATAGGGGGCTACGAGCAGTACTTC. It codes for CASSPTAIGGYEQYF. This chain links TRBV12-3 or TRBV12-4 with TRBJ2-7; tentative D call: TRBD1 (6 bases). V lost 6 bases and J 3 bases, leaving 18 bases between the germline ends. This CDR3 has 15 amino acids.

There are a few counts of this clonotype. This chain links TRBV20-1 with TRBJ2-3, with TRBD2 identical over 7 bases. The CDR3 sequence is 13 residues long. Germline loops: CDR1 DFQATT, CDR2 SNEGSKA (reference sequence). Trimming took 5 bases from V and 4 from J; bases not matched to a gene: 6. The CDR3 bases are TGCAGTGCTCGGAGCGGGGCCCCAGATACGCAGTATTTT. Translation: CSARSGAPDTQYF.

This clonotype was picked up many times. This chain joins TRBV12-3 or TRBV12-4 and TRBJ1-1, with TRBD1 matching 7 bases. The V and J ends lost 4 bases and 3 bases, in that order; junction bases with no gene match: 8. The CDR3 consists of 15 residues. The CDR3 DNA reads TGTGCCAGCAGTTCCCGGACAGGAAAGGACACTGAAGCTTTCTTT. This gives the protein CASSSRTGKDTEAFF.

This clonotype was found many times. The chain uses TRBV5-1 and TRBJ2-7, with D tentatively TRBD1 or TRBD2 (5 bases each). This CDR3 region has 16 residues. V was clipped by 4 bases and J by 0 bases, with 17 bases between them. Germline-derived CDR1 and CDR2 are SGHRS and YFSETQ. CDR3: CASSLVGGTSSYEQYF. Written as DNA, the CDR3 is TGCGCCAGCAGCCTAGTAGGTGGGACGAGCTCCTACGAGCAGTACTTC.